The present T cell receptor beta chain was sequenced within a study of T cells after yellow fever vaccination. Study-level background: In the case of low-cell-number fractions, SMART-Seq v4 Ultra Low Input was used for preparation. General observations from the study: The secondary T-cell response peaked on day 5, not day 15, but was weaker.

Template switching by 5'RACE produced TCR cDNA, adding a universal primer site and UMIs. One entry per CDR3 protein results from TCRdb running MiXCR on the 5' RACE reads. The table records just under 600,000 distinct CDR3 sequences, 13% of them present only once. Trimming shortened V by 0 bases and J by 6 bases, and 14 bases separated the two germline ends. CDR3 length equals 15 residues. Germline CDR1 KGHDR, CDR2 SFDVKD. Note on this clonotype: No antigen is known for it.

The rearrangement uses TRBV24-1 and TRBJ2-7, with D perhaps TRBD1 or TRBD2 (6 bases each). The receptor comes from a man aged 30 to 45 who received the YFV17D yellow fever vaccine. The specimen was PBMCs, collected on the day of the yellow fever booster vaccination. The DNA of the CDR3 is TGTGCCACCAGTGATTTGAAGATCCCGGGGGCCGAGCAGTACTTC. Its protein is CATSDLKIPGAEQYF.